A selection of T cell receptor beta chains follows, all from one sample in a study of T cell responses to AZD1222 COVID-19 vaccine. The table came from immunoSEQ multiplex PCR; TCRdb's copy has only in-frame clones and leaves some out. The sample holds approximately 90,000 clones; roughly 90% are singletons and the top ten take around 8%. The sequencing here drew on peripheral blood, taken on day 0 of AZD1222 vaccination. Receptor source: an adult in good health. Both conserved end residues are trimmed from each CDR3. Each record gives: CDR3 protein, D gene, V gene. The D gene is left open where the match is weak.

CDR3aa: AAENGYEQY; d_gene: -; v_gene: TRBV7-9
CDR3aa: ASSRTHAGELF; d_gene: -; v_gene: TRBV6-5
CDR3aa: ASSREVGIEY; d_gene: -; v_gene: TRBV5-1
CDR3aa: ASSFPRDRATTVRYEQY; d_gene: TRBD1; v_gene: TRBV7-9
CDR3aa: ASSQDGGDQPQH; d_gene: -; v_gene: TRBV4-3
CDR3aa: ASSYRHEVNYGYT; d_gene: -; v_gene: TRBV6-5
CDR3aa: ASSQDAGGRLTSYEQY; d_gene: -; v_gene: TRBV4-3
CDR3aa: ASRTGREEEKLF; d_gene: -; v_gene: TRBV6-5
CDR3aa: ASSDRTGGDEKLF; d_gene: TRBD1; v_gene: TRBV5-1
CDR3aa: ASSPEAYNSPLH; d_gene: -; v_gene: TRBV3-1/TRBV3-2
CDR3aa: ASSLGNRAGGYT; d_gene: -; v_gene: TRBV27
CDR3aa: ASSQGGQGWTGELF; d_gene: TRBD1; v_gene: TRBV4-3
CDR3aa: SVAGGPYEQY; d_gene: -; v_gene: TRBV29-1
CDR3aa: ASSLEGRVAPRYEQY; d_gene: -; v_gene: TRBV7-2
CDR3aa: ASSLPGAPRTEAF; d_gene: -; v_gene: TRBV7-9
CDR3aa: ATSSGTGPGNTIY; d_gene: TRBD1; v_gene: TRBV15
CDR3aa: ASSDGGLSSYEQY; d_gene: -; v_gene: TRBV2
CDR3aa: ASSPPQMADTQY; d_gene: -; v_gene: TRBV18
CDR3aa: ASSRYRGDNSPLH; d_gene: -; v_gene: TRBV7-9
CDR3aa: ASIGQLNTEAF; d_gene: -; v_gene: TRBV28
CDR3aa: ASSPGPGQGDEKLF; d_gene: -; v_gene: TRBV9
CDR3aa: ASSYTGTDTQY; d_gene: -; v_gene: TRBV5-1
CDR3aa: ASSGQGLYGYT; d_gene: -; v_gene: TRBV19
CDR3aa: ASSYSEASNQPQH; d_gene: -; v_gene: TRBV6-5
CDR3aa: ASSIDLDSIYGYT; d_gene: -; v_gene: TRBV19